This T cell receptor (beta chain) was found in a study of human T cells and chemical hapten exposure. Looking at the study overall: On the upper back, patch tests were applied with 0.01% DPC and read at 6 days. Patients, predominantly female, presented with alopecia areata, totalis or universalis. Study-level findings and limits: Counts of TCRs above 1 in 1000 frequency stayed unchanged with DPC sensitization. Expanded TCR sets contained significantly more large CDR3 similarity clusters than controls.

This CDR3 has 16 amino acids. V lost 2 bases and J 0 bases, leaving 14 bases between the germline ends. CDR1 is SGHDT, CDR2 YYEEEE, per germline. The time point denotes: patch test 1, 2 weeks after DPC sensitization. Specified treatment: therapeutic diphenylcyclopropenone sensitization with weekly scalp DPC. This clonotype has ten or more counts. Its antigen is currently unknown. Each CDR3 protein gets one entry after TCRdb re-called the RACE reads with MiXCR. The sample has 370,000 or so distinct CDR3 sequences, around 4.8% seen once. This receptor was taken from a woman aged 50 to 60 with alopecia areata. Some clones in this sample may be carry-over from other donors' samples. The input for sequencing was whole blood, taken in connection with sensitization to the hapten diphenylcyclopropenone (DPC). The chain employs TRBV5-6 and TRBJ1-1; D is unresolved. The DNA for the CDR3 is TGTGCCAGCAGCTTTTACAGCGACGTCTTGAACACTGAAGCTTTCTTT. Translating it yields CASSFYSDVLNTEAFF.